The T cell receptor beta chain under discussion was sequenced for a study of cytomegalovirus exposure and HLA in healthy donors. General study results and limits: The productive fraction for most TCR beta V segments was about 87% or about 30% in an earlier analysis.

Remarks on this clone: No antigen is known for it.

Primers for the PCR totalled 60 Vbeta and 13 Jbeta. Using immunoSEQ multiplex PCR, the repertoire was profiled, and TCRdb retains in-frame clones only, with some absent. The profile shows over 150,000 clones, roughly 80% of them singletons. V lost 4 bases, J lost 4 bases, and 4 bases lay in between. CDR3 length: 11 residues. Germline values: CDR1 MNHEY, CDR2 SMNVEV (reference sequence). The chain combines TRBV27 with TRBJ1-2, with D uncertain. Sequencing used PBMCs. This clonotype was obtained from a woman between 45 and 65 years old in good health and CMV-seronegative. The CDR3 loop is CASSSGYGYTF. The DNA of the CDR3 is TGTGCCAGCAGTTCAGGCTATGGCTACACCTTC.